This T cell receptor beta chain comes out of a study of T cell changes during pregnancy in multiple sclerosis. Assay used: immunoSEQ multiplex PCR; TCRdb lists only in-frame clones, some missing. The repertoire holds approximately 61,000 clones, with approximately 85% as singletons. This CDR3 has 14 residues. The germline V gene encodes CDR1 MGHDK and CDR2 SYGVNS. Trimming cost V 6 bases and J 3 bases; bases outside gene matches: 8. The receptor's source is a female donor with multiple sclerosis, enrolled in a pregnancy study. The specimen was peripheral blood, collected in the first trimester of pregnancy. This chain uses TRBV25-1 with TRBJ2-7; 7 bases map to TRBD2. The CDR3 spells CASRPSGPIYEQYF. The CDR3 DNA reads as TGTGCCAGCAGACCTAGCGGTCCAATCTACGAGCAGTACTTC.